Below, 20 T cell receptor beta chains from the same sample are listed, as sequenced in a study of cytomegalovirus exposure and HLA in healthy donors. The study ran its PCR with 60 Vbeta and 13 Jbeta primers. Libraries were prepared by immunoSEQ multiplex PCR; TCRdb keeps only in-frame clonotypes and omits some of them. This sample carries 150,000 to 200,000 clones, more than 60% of them seen once, and the ten largest clones take roughly 1.4%. Sequenced: PBMCs. These receptors originate from a woman in her 30s in good health and CMV-seronegative.

This chain uses TRBV6-4 with TRBJ1-2, with 9 bases that match TRBD1. Germline V lookup: CDR1 MRHNA, CDR2 SNTAGT. V was pared by 8 bases and J by 10 bases, with 14 bases of the junction left unmatched. CDR3 length: 14 residues. CDR3 sequence reads: CASQDPGQGLVYTF. The CDR3 coding sequence is TGTGCCAGCCAAGACCCGGGACAGGGTCTTGTCTACACCTTC.

This chain uses TRBV11-2 with TRBJ1-2; no reliable D call. Trimming cost V 0 bases and J 7 bases, with 18 bases left between them. There are 16 residues in the CDR3. The V gene's germline CDR1 is SGHAT and CDR2 FQNNGV. The DNA of the CDR3 is TGTGCCAGCAGCTTAGATCAGAAGACCCAGGTCCGTGGCTACACCTTC. It yields the protein CASSLDQKTQVRGYTF.

The rearrangement uses TRBV5-1 and TRBJ1-3; 7 bases are a match to TRBD1. Trimming at V came to 0 bases and at J to 4 bases, leaving 4 bases not matched to a gene. Germline loops: CDR1 SGHRS, CDR2 YFSETQ. The CDR3 contains 15 residues. The CDR3 bases are TGCGCCAGCAGCTTGGCCGGGACAGAGGGAAACACCATATATTTT. This sequence encodes CASSLAGTEGNTIYF. Looking up the rest from reference TRBV5-1 and TRBJ1-3 gives the full variable domain: KAGVTQTPRYLIKTRGQQVTLSCSPISGHRSVSWYQQTPGQGLQFLFEYFSETQRNKGNFPGRFSGRQFSNSRSEMNVSTLELGDSALYLCASSLAGTEGNTIYFGEGSWLTVV.

The chain combines TRBV6-5 with TRBJ2-7; possible D gene TRBD2, 7 bases. Germline V lookup: CDR1 MNHEY, CDR2 SVGAGI. This CDR3 region has 14 residues. V lost 6 bases to trimming and J lost 3 bases, with 15 bases between them. DNA of the CDR3: TGTGCCAGCAGCTACAAGGGGGGGAACTACGAGCAGTACTTC. This sequence encodes CASSYKGGNYEQYF.

V usage is TRBV27 and J usage is TRBJ1-3; 7 bases are shared with TRBD1. This CDR3 spans 15 amino acids. Germline V gene lookup returns CDR1 MNHEY and CDR2 SMNVEV (reference sequence). Trimming took 6 bases from V and 0 from J; bases not matched to a gene: 5. The CDR3 spells CASRGQPHSGNTIYF. DNA for the CDR3: TGTGCCAGCAGGGGACAGCCACACTCTGGAAACACCATATATTTT.

J is TRBJ1-3 and V is TRBV11-2; a possible D gene is TRBD1 (6 bases). The CDR3 extends over 15 amino acids. CDR1 and CDR2 (germline): SGHAT, FQNNGV. Trimming cost V 3 bases and J 2 bases, with 11 bases left between them. In DNA, the CDR3 is TGTGCCAGCAGCTTTTCAACAGGGACTGGAAACACCATATATTTT. Its translation is CASSFSTGTGNTIYF.

The chain joins TRBV30 to TRBJ1-5, with 12 bases that match TRBD1. J lost 4 bases, V lost 3 bases, and 7 bases had no gene match. The germline V gene has CDR1 GTSNPN and CDR2 SVGIG (reference sequence). There are 16 residues in the CDR3. CDR3 bases: TGTGCCTGGAGCTCCGGGACAGGGGGCTGGAATCAGCCCCAGCATTTT. Translating it yields CAWSSGTGGWNQPQHF. Using reference TRBV30 and TRBJ1-5 for the parts outside the CDR3, the full variable domain is SQTIHQWPATLVQPVGSPLSLECTVEGTSNPNLYWYRQAAGRGLQLLFYSVGIGQISSEVPQNLSASRPQDRQFILSSKKLLLSDSGFYLCAWSSGTGGWNQPQHFGDGTRLSIL.

The chain links TRBV30 to TRBJ2-2, with D possibly TRBD2 on 7 matching bases. CDR3 length equals 16 residues. V was clipped by 2 bases and J by 5 bases, with 18 bases between them. Germline V lookup: CDR1 GTSNPN, CDR2 SVGIG (reference sequence). The CDR3 reads CAWSPPGRGDTGELFF. The CDR3 nucleotides are TGTGCCTGGAGTCCCCCGGGGAGGGGGGATACCGGGGAGCTGTTTTTT.

The chain recombines TRBV7-9 with TRBJ2-7; TRBD1 matches at 9 bases. J gave up 4 bases and V 5 bases, and 12 bases lay outside the gene matches. CDR1 and CDR2 (germline): SEHNR, FQNEAQ (reference sequence). This CDR3 has 16 residues. The CDR3 DNA sequence: TGTGCCAGCAGCCATAATCTAGGGACAGGGTCTTACGAGCAGTACTTC. Residues: CASSHNLGTGSYEQYF. The full variable domain, completed using reference TRBV7-9 and TRBJ2-7, is DTGVSQNPRHKITKRGQNVTFRCDPISEHNRLYWYRQTLGQGPEFLTYFQNEAQLEKSRLLSDRFSAERPKGSFSTLEIQRTEQGDSAMYLCASSHNLGTGSYEQYFGPGTRLTVT.

The rearrangement joins TRBV4-2 to TRBJ2-5; D is perhaps TRBD2 (5 bases). Germline loops: CDR1 LGHNA, CDR2 YNFKEQ. This CDR3 is 15 amino acids long. The V and J ends lost 3 bases and 5 bases respectively, with 16 bases between them. CDR3 loop: CASSQAEESMETQYF. CDR3 DNA sequence: TGTGCCAGCAGCCAGGCGGAGGAATCCATGGAGACCCAGTACTTC.

V and J are TRBV4-1 and TRBJ2-5; 8 positions match TRBD1. The J call may be incorrect, as the DNA end agrees better with TRBJ2-7. This CDR3 has 15 amino acids. Germline loops: CDR1 MGHRA, CDR2 YSYEKL. The chain's CDR3 is CASSLSGQGYDEQYF. Written as DNA, the CDR3 is TGCGCCAGCAGCCTGAGCGGACAGGGTTATGACGAGCAGTACTTC.

The chain uses TRBV18 and TRBJ1-6; D perhaps matches TRBD1 (5 bases). V was clipped by 3 bases and J by 5 bases, with 14 bases between them. The CDR3 length is 16 residues. From germline, CDR1 is KGHSH and CDR2 LQKENI. DNA of the CDR3: TGTGCCAGCTCACCCCTCTCTAGGGGTGATAATTCACCCCTCCACTTT. Residues: CASSPLSRGDNSPLHF.

This clone was found a few times. This sequence joins TRBV10-3 and TRBJ2-1; D is possibly TRBD2 (7 bases). CDR1 and CDR2 from the germline V gene are ENHRY and SYGVKD. This CDR3 comprises 16 residues. V shed 7 bases and J shed 7 bases, with 23 bases lying between them. This CDR3 reads CAITSRLGGDWNEQFF. CDR3 nucleotide sequence: TGTGCCATCACCTCTAGATTAGGGGGGGATTGGAATGAGCAGTTCTTC.

This chain joins TRBV19 and TRBJ1-1, with D perhaps matching TRBD1 (6 bases). CDR1 is LNHDA and CDR2 is SQIVND in the germline V gene (reference sequence). Trimming took off 7 bases at V and 4 bases at J, with 16 bases between the two ends. The CDR3 covers 14 residues. CDR3 coding DNA: TGTGCCAGTACCAAATTAGGGGGTTTCACTGAAGCTTTCTTT. Protein sequence: CASTKLGGFTEAFF.

V is TRBV5-8 and J is TRBJ1-2, with D possibly matching TRBD1 (5 bases). Trimming removed 0 bases at V and 8 bases at J, with 17 bases between. Germline CDR1 SGHTS, CDR2 YDEGEE. The length of the CDR3 is 15 residues. CDR3 sequence reads: CASSLGQSQGYGYTF. DNA for the CDR3: TGTGCCAGCAGCTTGGGCCAATCCCAGGGTTACGGCTACACCTTC.

This sequence joins TRBV30 and TRBJ1-3, with 11 bases aligning to TRBD1. The length of the CDR3 is 16 residues. The germline V gene has CDR1 GTSNPN and CDR2 SVGIG (reference sequence). V trimming: 0 bases; J trimming: 2 bases; junction bases outside the gene matches: 3. The CDR3 nucleotides are TGTGCCTGGAGTGTCGGACAGGGGGCAACTGGAAACACCATATATTTT. It yields the protein CAWSVGQGATGNTIYF.

This clone was seen only a few times. The gene calls are TRBV5-1 and TRBJ1-5; 10 nucleotides match TRBD1. The V segment lost 4 bases and the J segment 2 bases; nucleotides outside the gene matches: 3. The CDR3 runs to 15 residues. Germline V gene data show CDR1 as SGHRS and CDR2 as YFSETQ. The CDR3 reads CASSPGTGGNQPQHF. The CDR3 region has the DNA TGCGCCAGCAGCCCTGGGACAGGGGGCAATCAGCCCCAGCATTTT.

The gene calls are TRBV7-3 and TRBJ1-6, with 10 positions matching TRBD1. This CDR3 region has 14 residues. With V trimmed by 5 bases and J by 10 bases, 5 bases remained unmatched. CDR1 is SGHTA, CDR2 FQGTGA, per germline. The CDR3 DNA is TGTGCCAGCAGCACGACAGGGGGCAGGTCACCCCTCCACTTT. Its translation: CASSTTGGRSPLHF. Complete variable domain (other parts from reference TRBV7-3 and TRBJ1-6): GAGVSQTPSNKVTEKGKYVELRCDPISGHTALYWYRQSLGQGPEFLIYFQGTGAADDSGLPNDRFFAVRPEGSVSTLKIQRTERGDSAVYLCASSTTGGRSPLHFGNGTRLTVT.

The rearrangement uses TRBV10-3 and TRBJ1-1; a possible D gene is TRBD1 (6 bases). The germline V gene has CDR1 ENHRY and CDR2 SYGVKD. The CDR3 consists of 17 residues. With 6 bases removed from V and 3 bases from J, the gap between germline ends came to 23 bases. The CDR3 is CAISFSGTPKGDTEAFF. The CDR3 region has the DNA TGTGCCATCAGCTTCTCCGGGACCCCAAAGGGGGACACTGAAGCTTTCTTT.

Regarding this clone: The sample carries other DNA sequences with the same CDR3. This rearrangement joins TRBV19 to TRBJ2-7, with 7 bases lining up with TRBD2. CDR3 length: 14 amino acids. Looked up from germline, CDR1 is LNHDA and CDR2 is SQIVND (reference sequence). Losses at the gene ends were 3 bases for V and 4 bases for J; bases not matched to a gene: 6. Written as DNA, the CDR3 is TGTGCCAGTAGTATCGGCCCCGGGGGGTACGAGCAGTACTTC. Translation gives CASSIGPGGYEQYF.